The entry that follows covers one T cell receptor beta chain sequence. Its antigen remains unknown. The data are from a study of T cell repertoires in cytomegalovirus infection. Across the whole study: Researchers turned to recently identified HLA-C-restricted CMV epitopes as well as well-studied HLA-B-restricted ones. The public TCR beta signatures pointed to both CMV infection and matching HLA type.

MiXCR, applied by TCRdb to the reads, yields one record per CDR3 protein. The sample has 110,000 or so distinct CDR3 sequences, 30% seen once. The CDR3 length is 14 residues. With 4 bases clipped from V and 6 bases from J, the junction kept 5 bases outside the gene matches. Germline V CDR1 and CDR2: SGHAT, FQNNGV. This chain joins TRBV11-2 and TRBJ2-7, with 11 bases fitting TRBD2. The sequence came from a human donor in good health (CMV status not recorded). Some clones in this sample may be carry-over from other donors' samples. Material: CD8+ T cells from cultured PBMCs, obtained from culture after CMV antigen stimulation. As DNA, the CDR3 is TGTGCCAGCAGCTCTCTAGCGGGGGGCTTCGAGCAGTACTTC. It codes for CASSSLAGGFEQYF. Full variable domain (rest looked up from reference TRBV11-2 and TRBJ2-7): EAGVAQSPRYKIIEKRQSVAFWCNPISGHATLYWYQQILGQGPKLLIQFQNNGVVDDSQLPKDRFSAERLKGVDSTLKIQPAKLEDSAVYLCASSSLAGGFEQYFGPGTRLTVT.